Here is one T cell receptor beta chain with its context. Its antigen is unknown. TCRdb reprocessed the RACE reads with MiXCR, giving one entry per CDR3 protein. Altogether about 70,000 distinct CDR3 sequences are present, 8.5% being singletons, with the ten largest covering nearly 3.5%. The data were obtained in a study of human T cells and chemical hapten exposure. Turning to the study itself: Donors were sensitized with 2% DPC on the upper inner arm. How much TCR each sample yielded varied, mostly because pooled library volumes differed slightly. Overall study results and limits: Unchanged with DPC sensitization were TCRs above 1 in 1000 frequency.

Time point reported: patch test 2, 6 weeks after DPC sensitization. Treatment given: therapeutic diphenylcyclopropenone sensitization with weekly scalp DPC. Those who donated were patients with alopecia, 18 to 70 years of age, and suitable for DPC. The sample consisted of whole blood, taken in connection with sensitization to the hapten diphenylcyclopropenone (DPC). The clonotype originates from a woman aged 45 to 65 with alopecia areata. Some clones in this sample may be carry-over from other donors' samples.

CDR3 loop: CACLRDPYEQYF. The CDR3 DNA is TGTGCCTGCCTCCGGGACCCCTACGAGCAGTACTTC. The rearrangement links TRBV30 to TRBJ2-7; D could derive from TRBD1 or TRBD2 (5 bases each). CDR1 and CDR2 (germline): GTSNPN, SVGIG (reference sequence). The CDR3 contains 12 residues. V lost 6 bases to trimming and J lost 2 bases, with 11 bases between them.